This entry lists 7 T cell receptor beta chains sequenced from one sample in a study of T cell clonality in common variable immunodeficiency (dated by TCRdb to the mid-2010s). These receptors are not linked to any known antigen. Beyond this particular receptor, the publication reports: CVID TCRbeta sequences reportedly showed fewer deletions and N-nucleotide insertions and lacked highly modified clones with 13 or more V deletions.

Receptor libraries were prepared by the immunoSEQ multiplex PCR assay. TCRdb limited this immuneACCESS table to in-frame rearrangements with V and J called. A share of clones is missing; checked studies link under half to unresolved V genes, and the rest is unexplained. The sample records nearly 20,000 clones, none occurring a single time. The ten largest clones add up to 2.5% to 3% of the sample. The sequencing input was peripheral blood mononuclear cells. These receptors were collected from a human donor with common variable immunodeficiency.

Ten or more counts support this clone. The missing CDR3 end, 3 residues past where the read stops, is filled in from the germline J gene. The rearrangement uses TRBV5-8 and TRBJ2-7, with a weak D call TRBD1 (6 bases). The germline gives CDR1 SGHTS, CDR2 YDEGEE. Trimming pared 6 bases from V and 0 bases from J, leaving 16 bases between. The CDR3 has 15 amino acids. The CDR3 is CASTQDRLPSYEQYF. The CDR3 bases that were read are TGTGCCAGCACTCAAGACAGGCTACCCTCCTACGAG.

This clone was seen many times. The read ends 3 residues early relative to the CDR3; the germline J gene fills the gap. The chain is built from TRBV30 and TRBJ2-5; D gene uncertain. V shed 4 bases and J shed 4 bases, with 7 bases lying between them. CDR1 is GTSNPN and CDR2 is SVGIG in the germline V gene (reference sequence). CDR3 length: 11 amino acids. CDR3 bases read: TGTGCCTGGATTCGGTCAGAGACC. Its protein is CAWIRSET. The whole CDR3 protein is CAWIRSETQYF. The complete variable domain, with remaining parts taken from reference TRBV30 and TRBJ2-5, reads SQTIHQWPATLVQPVGSPLSLECTVEGTSNPNLYWYRQAAGRGLQLLFYSVGIGQISSEVPQNLSASRPQDRQFILSSKKLLLSDSGFYLCAWIRSETQYFGPGTRLLVL.

This clone was seen ten or more times. The CDR3 goes on 3 residues after the read ends, and that part is filled in from the germline J gene. This sequence joins TRBV18 and TRBJ1-4; 7 nucleotides match TRBD1. The CDR3 runs 15 residues. In germline, CDR1 is KGHSH, CDR2 LQKENI. V was pared by 2 bases and J by 2 bases, with 2 bases of the junction left unmatched. The part of the CDR3 DNA that was read is TGTGCCAGCTCACCATCGACAGGGACTAATGAAAAA. The encoded protein is CASSPSTGTNEK. In full, the CDR3 reads CASSPSTGTNEKLFF.

This clone appeared many times. The read falls 3 residues short of the CDR3 end, and the missing part is taken from the germline J gene. The V gene is TRBV4-2, the J gene TRBJ2-4; D is tentatively TRBD1 or TRBD2 (6 bases each). The CDR3 has 16 residues. Germline CDR1 and CDR2: LGHNA and YNFKEQ. The sequenced part of the CDR3 DNA is TGTGCCAGCAGCCGGGAGGCCTTAAACAGGGAAGTGGTT. The encoded protein is CASSREALNREVV. The full CDR3 protein reads CASSREALNREVVQYF.

This clone occurred many times. CDR3 DNA (partial): TGCAGCGTTGAAGAAGGTAGCGGCCCCTACGAG. Its translation: CSVEEGSGPYE. The full CDR3 reads CSVEEGSGPYEQYF. The chain recombines TRBV29-1 with TRBJ2-7; D may be TRBD2 (6 bases). The read ends 3 residues shy of where the CDR3 ends; the end is completed using the germline J gene. V lost 0 bases and J 2 bases, leaving 11 bases between the germline ends. This CDR3 is 14 amino acids long. Germline V gene sequence: CDR1 SQVTM, CDR2 ANQGSEA.

Ten or more counts support this clone. The read ends 3 residues shy of where the CDR3 ends; the end is completed using the germline J gene. The chain employs TRBV20-1 and TRBJ2-2; TRBD2 matches at 9 bases. This CDR3 spans 14 amino acids. Germline V gene data show CDR1 as DFQATT and CDR2 as SNEGSKA (reference sequence). Losses at the gene ends were 7 bases for V and 6 bases for J; bases not matched to a gene: 9. Incomplete CDR3 DNA: TGCAGTGTTCCGAGCGGGAGGCAGTCCGGGGAG. Amino acid sequence: CSVPSGRQSGE. The whole CDR3 protein reads CSVPSGRQSGELFF.

Comment on this clone: This may stem from a read error, because a much larger clone lies one nucleotide away. The CDR3 goes on 3 residues after the read ends, and that part is filled in from the germline J gene. This chain joins TRBV7-6 and TRBJ2-6; possible D gene TRBD1, 6 bases. This CDR3 region has 15 residues. The germline V gene has CDR1 SGHVS and CDR2 FNYEAQ. V gave up 2 bases and J gave up 3 bases, with 8 bases separating them. Here the CDR3 reads CASSLRGGGANVLTF. The part of the CDR3 DNA that was read is TGTGCCAGCAGCTTAAGAGGGGGTGGGGCCAACGTC.